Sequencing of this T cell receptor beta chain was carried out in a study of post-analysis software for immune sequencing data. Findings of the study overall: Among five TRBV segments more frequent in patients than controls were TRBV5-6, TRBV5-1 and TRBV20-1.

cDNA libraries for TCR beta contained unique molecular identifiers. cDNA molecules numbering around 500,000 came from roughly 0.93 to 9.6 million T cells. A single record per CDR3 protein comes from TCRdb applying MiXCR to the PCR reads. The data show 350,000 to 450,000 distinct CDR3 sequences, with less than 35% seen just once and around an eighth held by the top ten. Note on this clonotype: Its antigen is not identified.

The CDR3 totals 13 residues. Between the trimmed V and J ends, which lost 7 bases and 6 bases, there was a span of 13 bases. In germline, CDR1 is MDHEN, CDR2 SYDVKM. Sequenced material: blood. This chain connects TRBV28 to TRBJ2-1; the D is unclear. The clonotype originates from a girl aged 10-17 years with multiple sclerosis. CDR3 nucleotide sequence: TGTGCCAGCATGTCCGGCAACCCCAATGAGCAGTTCTTC. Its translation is CASMSGNPNEQFF. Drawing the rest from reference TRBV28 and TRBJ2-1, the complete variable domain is DVKVTQSSRYLVKRTGEKVFLECVQDMDHENMFWYRQDPGLGLRLIYFSYDVKMKEKGDIPEGYSVSREKKERFSLILESASTNQTSMYLCASMSGNPNEQFFGPGTRLTVL.